Shown below are 3 T cell receptor beta chains from a single sample sequenced in a study of PD-1 blockade in classical Hodgkin lymphoma. Time point indicated: cycle 4 day 1 (C4D1), after less than 7 weeks of nivolumab. Following autologous stem cell transplantation, relapse occurred in every patient, and exposure to brentuximab vedotin varied. Assay used: immunoSEQ multiplex PCR; TCRdb lists only in-frame clones, some missing. Here the sample spans roughly 20,000 clones, about 73% being singletons. The sample in question was peripheral blood mononuclear cells (PBMCs), obtained before the fourth cycle of nivolumab. These receptors were obtained from a human donor with classical Hodgkin lymphoma.

V usage is TRBV7-8 and J usage is TRBJ2-5, with 8 bases lining up with TRBD1. This CDR3 comprises 17 residues. Germline CDR1 SGHVS, CDR2 FQNEAQ. With V trimmed by 5 bases and J by 2 bases, 13 bases remained unmatched. The CDR3 bases are TGTGCCAGCAGCCCGAGCAGGACAGGGAGAGGGCAAGAGACCCAGTACTTC. As protein: CASSPSRTGRGQETQYF.

This clone occurred once. The J gene is TRBJ1-1, the V gene TRBV15; tentatively, D is TRBD1 (6 bases). There are 16 residues in the CDR3. Trimming shortened V by 4 bases and J by 1 base, and 16 bases separated the two germline ends. In germline, CDR1 is LNHNV, CDR2 YYDKDF (reference sequence). DNA of the CDR3: TGTGCCACCAGCAAGGGGGGGGTGTCTAGGAACACTGAAGCTTTCTTT. This sequence encodes CATSKGGVSRNTEAFF.

By share, this clone ranks as medium-sized. The V gene is TRBV25-1, the J gene TRBJ1-4; D gene unclear. The CDR3 extends over 15 amino acids. Germline V lookup: CDR1 MGHDK, CDR2 SYGVNS. The V gene lost 3 bases and the J gene lost 4 bases, with 12 bases spanning the gap. The CDR3 nucleotides are TGTGCCAGCAGTGACCTCAGGCGTGGTAATGAAAAACTGTTTTTT. Its protein product is CASSDLRRGNEKLFF.